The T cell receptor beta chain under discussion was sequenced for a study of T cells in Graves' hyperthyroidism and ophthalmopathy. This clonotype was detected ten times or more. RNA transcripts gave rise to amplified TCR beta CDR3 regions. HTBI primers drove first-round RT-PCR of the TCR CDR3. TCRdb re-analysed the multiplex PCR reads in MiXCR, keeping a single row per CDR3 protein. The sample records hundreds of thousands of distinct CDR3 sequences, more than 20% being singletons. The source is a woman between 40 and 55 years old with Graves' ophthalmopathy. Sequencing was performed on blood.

The CDR3 region has the DNA TGTGCCAGTAGTACCCAGGGGGTCCCAGGAAACACCATATATTTT. Protein: CASSTQGVPGNTIYF. The chain joins TRBV19 to TRBJ1-3, with 7 positions matching TRBD1. With 4 bases clipped from V and 4 bases from J, the junction kept 7 bases outside the gene matches. The germline gives CDR1 LNHDA, CDR2 SQIVND (reference sequence). The CDR3 sequence is 15 residues long.